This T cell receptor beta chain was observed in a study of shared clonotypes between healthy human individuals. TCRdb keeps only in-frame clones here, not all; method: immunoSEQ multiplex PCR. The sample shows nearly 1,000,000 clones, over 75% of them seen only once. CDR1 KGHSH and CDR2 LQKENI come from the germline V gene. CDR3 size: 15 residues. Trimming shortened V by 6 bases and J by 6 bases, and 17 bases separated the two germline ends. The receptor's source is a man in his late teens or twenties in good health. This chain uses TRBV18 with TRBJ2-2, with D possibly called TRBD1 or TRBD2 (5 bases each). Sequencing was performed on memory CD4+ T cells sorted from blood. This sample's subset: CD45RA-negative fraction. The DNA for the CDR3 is TGTGCCAGCTCGTCGGGGCCAGGGCGGCCCGGGGAGCTGTTTTTT. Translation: CASSSGPGRPGELFF.